The 28 T cell receptor beta chains in this list originate from one sample, sequenced in a study of CD8 T cells in ankylosing spondylitis. Via MiXCR, TCRdb re-called the 5' RACE reads, giving one row per CDR3 protein. The sample lists about 130,000 distinct CDR3 sequences; around 15% were seen once. Input material: blood, either unsorted or a sorted T cell fraction (not recorded which). The receptors shown here come from a female donor with ankylosing spondylitis or in good health (not recorded which).

This clonotype was seen more than once but under ten times. The chain employs TRBV5-1 and TRBJ2-3; D is perhaps TRBD2 (5 bases). Germline V gene sequence: CDR1 SGHRS, CDR2 YFSETQ. V was pared by 0 bases and J by 5 bases, with 10 bases between. The length of the CDR3 is 14 residues. The DNA for the CDR3 is TGCGCCAGCAGCTTGGCCTTAGGAGGAGATACGCAGTATTTT. Its protein product is CASSLALGGDTQYF.

Many counts were recorded for this clonotype. CDR3 nucleotides: TGCGCCAGCAGCGAACTAGCGGCGGGTGAGCAGTTCTTC. Its protein is CASSELAAGEQFF. This chain uses TRBV5-1 with TRBJ2-1; 8 bases fit TRBD2. This CDR3 spans 13 amino acids. Per the germline V gene, CDR1 is SGHRS and CDR2 is YFSETQ. V gave up 4 bases and J gave up 9 bases; unmatched junction bases: 6.

This clonotype was observed many times. The CDR3 sequence is CASSLTKNTEAFF. The CDR3 bases are TGTGCCAGCAGCCTGACTAAGAACACTGAAGCTTTCTTT. The J gene is TRBJ1-1, the V gene TRBV12-3 or TRBV12-4; D remains ambiguous. The ends were cut back, 6 bases at V and 1 base at J, with 9 bases in the middle. The CDR3 is 13 amino acids.

As for this clonotype: This sequence may be a read error, since a much larger clone differs from it by one base. The chain combines TRBV20-1 with TRBJ2-7; TRBD1 matches at 9 bases. The CDR3 spans 12 residues. CDR1 and CDR2 (germline): DFQATT, SNEGSKA (reference sequence). CDR3 bases: TGCAGTACTAGAACAGGGGGCTCCGAGCAGTACTTC. Its translation is CSTRTGGSEQYF.

The table lists this clonotype with many counts. The chain is built from TRBV20-1 and TRBJ2-1; the match to TRBD2 covers 9 bases. V was clipped by 1 base and J by 0 bases; unmatched bases: 7. CDR1 and CDR2 (germline): DFQATT, SNEGSKA (reference sequence). The CDR3 runs 17 residues. The CDR3: CSARVASGTHSYNEQFF. CDR3 sequence (DNA): TGCAGTGCTAGAGTGGCTAGCGGGACTCACTCCTACAATGAGCAGTTCTTC.

In its sample, this clonotype was seen many times. The genes are TRBV28 and TRBJ2-3; 12 bases line up with TRBD2. Trimming removed 4 bases from V and 5 bases from J; junction bases left unmatched: 10. The CDR3 contains 17 residues. Germline CDR1 MDHEN, CDR2 SYDVKM. CDR3 residues: CASSSPASGGAKDTQYF. CDR3 DNA: TGTGCCAGCAGTTCCCCCGCTAGCGGGGGGGCAAAAGATACGCAGTATTTT.

This clonotype was counted only a few times. The chain has TRBV24-1 and TRBJ2-7, with 8 bases matching TRBD1. The J segment lost 4 bases and the V segment lost 3 bases, leaving 7 bases of the junction unmatched. Per germline, CDR1 KGHDR and CDR2 SFDVKD. The CDR3 runs to 15 residues. The CDR3 nucleotides are TGTGCCACCAGTGATGCCGGCACAGGGGGGTACGAGCAGTACTTC. Translated: CATSDAGTGGYEQYF.

The sample holds a few counts of this clonotype. J is TRBJ1-2 and V is TRBV5-5; D unclear. The CDR3 length is 12 residues. Germline V gives CDR1 SGHKS, CDR2 YYEKEE (reference sequence). V was pared by 0 bases and J by 9 bases, with 9 bases between. CDR3 DNA sequence: TGTGCCAGCAGCTTGGAATGGTCACGCTACACCTTC. It encodes CASSLEWSRYTF.

There are a few counts of this clonotype. This rearrangement joins TRBV20-1 to TRBJ2-7; 11 bases map to TRBD2. CDR3 size: 15 residues. The V segment lost 5 bases and the J segment 0 bases; nucleotides outside the gene matches: 6. Germline V CDR1 and CDR2: DFQATT, SNEGSKA (reference sequence). The CDR3 coding sequence is TGCAGTGCTCTGGGACTAGCGGCGAGCTCCTACGAGCAGTACTTC. Translating it yields CSALGLAASSYEQYF.

V usage is TRBV7-9 and J usage is TRBJ2-1, with 7 bases lining up with TRBD1. With V trimmed by 5 bases and J by 7 bases, 5 bases remained unmatched. CDR3 size: 13 residues. Germline V lookup: CDR1 SEHNR, CDR2 FQNEAQ (reference sequence). CDR3 nucleotides: TGTGCCAGCAGCCATGCAGGGGGAAATGAGCAGTTCTTC. Translating gives CASSHAGGNEQFF.

Ten or more counts support this clonotype. CDR3 DNA sequence: TGCAGCGTTGATAAGGGACAAGCCTACGAGCAGTACTTC. It translates to CSVDKGQAYEQYF. This rearrangement joins TRBV29-1 to TRBJ2-7; a weak D match, TRBD1 (6 bases). CDR1 SQVTM and CDR2 ANQGSEA come from the germline V gene. The V end lost 3 bases, the J end lost 2 bases, and 11 bases lay between the germline ends. CDR3 length equals 13 residues.

Comment on this clonotype: This may be a read error: a much more frequent sequence differs by one nucleotide. This chain connects TRBV3-1 to TRBJ1-3; no reliable D call. This CDR3 region has 17 residues. Germline CDR1 and CDR2: LGHDT and YNNKEL (reference sequence). CDR3 in DNA: TGTGCCTGCAGCCAAGGATACGGAACCCTCTCTGGAAACACCATATATTTT. Translated: CACSQGYGTLSGNTIYF.

In this sample, this clonotype turned up many times. The chain recombines TRBV29-1 with TRBJ2-1, with 9 nucleotides matching TRBD1. The CDR3 runs 14 residues. The ends lost 7 bases at V and 2 bases at J; junction bases unmatched: 6. Per the germline V gene, CDR1 is SQVTM and CDR2 is ANQGSEA. CDR3: CSATHRGPYNEQFF. The CDR3 DNA reads TGCAGCGCAACCCACAGGGGGCCCTACAATGAGCAGTTCTTC.

The J gene is TRBJ2-2, the V gene TRBV5-1, with 9 bases aligning to TRBD2. The CDR3 length is 15 residues. CDR1 and CDR2 from the germline V gene are SGHRS and YFSETQ. Trimming removed 4 bases from V and 1 base from J; junction bases left unmatched: 2. The CDR3: CASSISGGNTGELFF. In nucleotides, the CDR3 is TGCGCCAGCAGCATTAGCGGGGGGAACACCGGGGAGCTGTTTTTT. Variable domain in full (rest from reference TRBV5-1 and TRBJ2-2): KAGVTQTPRYLIKTRGQQVTLSCSPISGHRSVSWYQQTPGQGLQFLFEYFSETQRNKGNFPGRFSGRQFSNSRSEMNVSTLELGDSALYLCASSISGGNTGELFFGEGSRLTVL.

This clonotype was seen at least ten times. This chain joins TRBV20-1 and TRBJ1-1; D remains ambiguous. CDR3 length: 13 amino acids. Germline loops: CDR1 DFQATT, CDR2 SNEGSKA (reference sequence). V lost 6 bases and J 3 bases, leaving 14 bases between the germline ends. The CDR3 here is CSAWGSVYTEAFF. In DNA form, the CDR3 reads TGCAGTGCCTGGGGATCGGTGTACACTGAAGCTTTCTTT.

The CDR3 DNA sequence: TGCAGCCTGACGAAGGGGGGGACGGCTGAAGCTTTCTTT. Translated: CSLTKGGTAEAFF. The rearrangement links TRBV29-1 to TRBJ1-1, with D tentatively TRBD1 (6 bases). V was pared by 8 bases and J by 6 bases, with 19 bases between. In germline, CDR1 is SQVTM, CDR2 ANQGSEA. This CDR3 region has 13 residues.

Comments on this clonotype: One end of the junction is discordant with germline, which a read error may explain. The gene calls are TRBV7-7 and TRBJ2-2; tentative D call: TRBD1 (6 bases). This CDR3 spans 14 amino acids. CDR1 is SSHAT, CDR2 FNYEAQ, per germline (reference sequence). For the CDR3, the DNA is TGTGCTAGCAGCCTTTCAGGGGAAAGCGGGGAGCTGTTTTTT. Translating gives CASSLSGESGELFF.

The chain is built from TRBV7-9 and TRBJ1-1, with D hard to call. The germline V gene encodes CDR1 SEHNR and CDR2 FQNEAQ (reference sequence). The CDR3 has 15 residues. The germline V and J ends were trimmed by 8 bases and 3 bases, with 19 bases remaining between them. The CDR3 region is CASSSLGQKDTEAFF. CDR3 DNA: TGTGCCAGCTCGAGCCTGGGCCAGAAGGACACTGAAGCTTTCTTT.

This clonotype was found a few times. The chain combines TRBV15 with TRBJ2-5; D is unclear. V lost 0 bases to trimming and J lost 3 bases, with 11 bases between them. The CDR3 contains 15 residues. Germline-derived CDR1 and CDR2 are LNHNV and YYDKDF (reference sequence). CDR3 DNA: TGTGCCACCAGCAGAGATCTAGGATTAGAAGAGACCCAGTACTTC. Protein product: CATSRDLGLEETQYF.

This clonotype has a count of ten or more. The J gene is TRBJ1-2, the V gene TRBV20-1, with 11 bases lining up with TRBD1. CDR3 length: 12 amino acids. The germline V gene encodes CDR1 DFQATT and CDR2 SNEGSKA (reference sequence). The V and J ends lost 5 bases and 4 bases, in that order; junction bases with no gene match: 0. The CDR3 DNA is TGCAGTGCTGGGACAGGGGGCTATGGCTACACCTTC. This codes for CSAGTGGYGYTF.

This clonotype has only a few counts. This rearrangement joins TRBV20-1 to TRBJ2-2, with TRBD2 matching over 9 bases. Losses at the gene ends were 5 bases for V and 7 bases for J; bases not matched to a gene: 11. The CDR3 contains 15 residues. CDR1 is DFQATT and CDR2 is SNEGSKA in the germline V gene (reference sequence). The CDR3 loop is CSAPLSGSAGGELFF. CDR3 sequence (DNA): TGCAGTGCTCCACTTAGCGGGAGTGCCGGCGGGGAGCTGTTTTTT.

The V call is TRBV11-2, the J call TRBJ1-1, with 7 bases that match TRBD1. There are 15 residues in the CDR3. CDR1 SGHAT and CDR2 FQNNGV come from the germline V gene. The V gene end was trimmed by 7 bases and the J gene end by 3 bases; junction bases not matched to a gene: 11. CDR3 in DNA: TGTGCCAGCAACAACCCAAGGCAGGGGGACACTGAAGCTTTCTTT. This translates into CASNNPRQGDTEAFF.

This clonotype was counted a few times. CDR3 nucleotides: TGTGCCAGCAGTTTTAACAGGGTAGTTTACGAGCAGTACTTC. Translation gives CASSFNRVVYEQYF. The rearrangement joins TRBV28 to TRBJ2-7; the D gene is possibly TRBD1 (6 bases). The V end was cut by 3 bases, the J end by 4 bases, with 13 bases between. CDR3 size: 14 residues. Germline CDR1 is MDHEN and CDR2 is SYDVKM.

This clonotype was observed many times. V usage is TRBV12-3 or TRBV12-4 and J usage is TRBJ1-1; the D gene is possibly TRBD1 (5 bases). The CDR3 runs 13 residues. V lost 7 bases and J 11 bases, leaving 20 bases between the germline ends. The CDR3 nucleotides read TGTGCCAGCACCGACTTCCCAGGGCTTCCTGCTTTCTTT. This codes for CASTDFPGLPAFF.

This clonotype appeared many times. The chain combines TRBV5-1 with TRBJ2-7; D unresolved. Between the trimmed V and J ends, which lost 1 base and 5 bases, there was a span of 10 bases. Germline V gives CDR1 SGHRS, CDR2 YFSETQ. CDR3 length: 13 amino acids. CDR3: CASSLPLSDEQYF. CDR3 bases: TGCGCCAGCAGCTTGCCCCTTTCAGACGAGCAGTACTTC.

This clonotype was detected many times. The chain uses TRBV3-1 and TRBJ2-7, with a weak D call TRBD1 (6 bases). Trimming removed 0 bases at V and 2 bases at J, with 14 bases between. CDR3 size: 16 residues. CDR1 LGHDT and CDR2 YNNKEL come from the germline V gene (reference sequence). This chain's CDR3 is CASSQDITGKTYEQYF. CDR3 coding DNA: TGTGCCAGCAGCCAAGATATCACAGGGAAAACCTACGAGCAGTACTTC.

This clonotype was seen ten or more times. The rearrangement links TRBV29-1 to TRBJ2-1, with a weak D call TRBD2 (6 bases). The V gene's germline CDR1 is SQVTM and CDR2 ANQGSEA. V was clipped by 3 bases and J by 7 bases, with 19 bases between them. The CDR3 covers 15 residues. CDR3: CSVEYWGDFRNEQFF. In DNA form, the CDR3 reads TGCAGCGTTGAGTATTGGGGGGACTTTCGAAATGAGCAGTTCTTC.

Of note for this clonotype: A single base separates this from a much larger clone, so it may be a read error. The V gene is TRBV29-1, the J gene TRBJ2-7; D is possibly TRBD2 (6 bases). Between the trimmed V and J ends, which lost 1 base and 3 bases, there was a span of 10 bases. The CDR3 spans 13 residues. CDR1 is SQVTM, CDR2 ANQGSEA, per germline. This CDR3 reads CSVEGGNSYEQYF. In nucleotides, the CDR3 is TGCAGCGTTGAAGGCGGGAACAGCTACGAGCAGTACTTC.